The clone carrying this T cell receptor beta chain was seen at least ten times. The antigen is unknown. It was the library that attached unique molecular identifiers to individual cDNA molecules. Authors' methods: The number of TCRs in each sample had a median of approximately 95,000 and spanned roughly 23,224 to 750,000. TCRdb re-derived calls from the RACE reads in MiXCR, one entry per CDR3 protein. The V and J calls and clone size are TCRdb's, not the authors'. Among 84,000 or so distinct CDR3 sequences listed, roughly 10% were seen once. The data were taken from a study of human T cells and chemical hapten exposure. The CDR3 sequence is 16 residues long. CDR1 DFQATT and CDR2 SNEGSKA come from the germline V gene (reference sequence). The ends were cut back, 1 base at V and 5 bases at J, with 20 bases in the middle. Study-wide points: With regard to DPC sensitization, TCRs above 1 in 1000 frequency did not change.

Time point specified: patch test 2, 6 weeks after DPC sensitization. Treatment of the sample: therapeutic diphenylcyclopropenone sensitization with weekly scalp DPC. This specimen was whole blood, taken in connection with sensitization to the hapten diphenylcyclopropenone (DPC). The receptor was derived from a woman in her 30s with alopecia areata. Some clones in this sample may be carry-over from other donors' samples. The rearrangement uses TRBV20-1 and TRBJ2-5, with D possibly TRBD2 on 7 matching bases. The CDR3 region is CSARGSQGGVQETQYF. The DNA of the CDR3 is TGCAGTGCTAGAGGGTCACAGGGAGGGGTTCAGGAGACCCAGTACTTC.